Presented here are 18 T cell receptor beta chains from one specimen sequenced in a study of CD8 T cells in Susac syndrome. RNA amounts of roughly 0.45 to 1 ug underwent reverse transcription with random hexamers. TCRdb recomputed calls from the immunoSEQ multiplex PCR reads with MiXCR, one row per CDR3 protein. Of roughly 190,000 distinct CDR3 sequences in the sample, roughly 90% were seen once. Input material: CD4+ T cells from PBMCs. Source of these receptors: a human donor with Susac syndrome.

This sequence joins TRBV12-3 or TRBV12-4 and TRBJ2-5; the match to TRBD1 covers 8 bases. The ends lost 6 bases at V and 4 bases at J; junction bases unmatched: 7. CDR3 length: 14 amino acids. The CDR3 nucleotides are TGTGCCAGCAGCAGACGGACAGGGCGAGAGACCCAGTACTTC. Translated: CASSRRTGRETQYF.

The chain combines TRBV30 with TRBJ2-3; unclear D gene. Germline assignment: CDR1 GTSNPN and CDR2 SVGIG (reference sequence). This CDR3 is built from 13 residues. Trimming removed 2 bases from V and 1 base from J, with 7 bases in between. CDR3 nucleotide sequence: TGTGCCTGGAGTTATAGTGGCACAGATACGCAGTATTTT. Its translation: CAWSYSGTDTQYF.

The chain carries TRBV5-1 and TRBJ1-2; no firm D call. The CDR3 extends over 13 amino acids. Per the germline V gene, CDR1 is SGHRS and CDR2 is YFSETQ. The V gene lost 4 bases and the J gene lost 7 bases, with 14 bases spanning the gap. The CDR3 DNA is TGCGCCAGCAGCCCCGGTCCACCGCGTGGCTACACCTTC. This gives the protein CASSPGPPRGYTF.

The V gene is TRBV5-6, the J gene TRBJ1-2; D gene unclear. From germline, CDR1 is SGHDT and CDR2 YYEEEE. The CDR3 length is 14 residues. V was shortened by 1 base and J by 0 bases, with 7 bases between the two germline ends. Written as DNA, the CDR3 is TGTGCCAGCAGCTTGAAACGATCTAACTATGGCTACACCTTC. Amino acids: CASSLKRSNYGYTF. The full variable domain, with the rest looked up from reference TRBV5-6 and TRBJ1-2, is DAGVTQSPTHLIKTRGQQVTLRCSPKSGHDTVSWYQQALGQGPQFIFQYYEEEERQRGNFPDRFSGHQFPNYSSELNVNALLLGDSALYLCASSLKRSNYGYTFGSGTRLTVV.

This chain joins TRBV5-1 and TRBJ1-2; D is uncertain. In germline, CDR1 is SGHRS, CDR2 YFSETQ. Trimming stripped 5 bases from V and 3 bases from J, with 11 bases between. CDR3 length: 13 residues. The chain's CDR3 is CASSPGRDYGYTF. In DNA, the CDR3 is TGCGCCAGCAGTCCCGGACGGGACTATGGCTACACCTTC.

The rearrangement links TRBV24-1 to TRBJ2-1, with 12 bases lining up with TRBD2. Germline CDR1 is KGHDR and CDR2 is SFDVKD. CDR3 length equals 15 residues. The junction had 3 bases not matched to a gene; V was cut back by 3 bases and J by 7 bases. The CDR3 DNA sequence: TGTGCCACCAGTGATAGACTAGCGGGAGTTAATGAGCAGTTCTTC. Its protein is CATSDRLAGVNEQFF.

The CDR3 reads CSVRTGTYGYTF. In DNA form, the CDR3 reads TGCAGCGTGCGGACAGGGACCTATGGCTACACCTTC. The V call is TRBV29-1, the J call TRBJ1-2, with 8 bases matching TRBD1. The germline V gene encodes CDR1 SQVTM and CDR2 ANQGSEA. Germline trimming cut 6 bases from V and 4 bases from J; bases unmatched to any gene: 4. CDR3 length equals 12 residues.

V and J are TRBV20-1 and TRBJ2-2, with 9 bases lining up with TRBD2. Per the germline V gene, CDR1 is DFQATT and CDR2 is SNEGSKA (reference sequence). The CDR3 has 14 residues. J gave up 6 bases and V 5 bases, and 7 bases lay outside the gene matches. CDR3 DNA sequence: TGCAGTGCTCCCTTGTTAGCGGGAGCCGGGGAGCTGTTTTTT. This codes for CSAPLLAGAGELFF.

This clonotype showed up just once. The chain carries TRBV5-1 and TRBJ2-4, with 10 bases matching TRBD1. The CDR3 totals 14 residues. The ends lost 4 bases at V and 8 bases at J; junction bases unmatched: 6. Looked up from germline, CDR1 is SGHRS and CDR2 is YFSETQ. CDR3 region: CASSPDRGEDIQYF. Written as DNA, the CDR3 is TGCGCCAGCAGCCCGGACAGGGGGGAAGACATTCAGTACTTC.

This sequence joins TRBV6-1 and TRBJ1-5; D gene unclear. Germline loops: CDR1 MNHNS, CDR2 SASEGT. Trimming cost V 2 bases and J 3 bases, with 14 bases left between them. This CDR3 contains 16 residues. The CDR3 DNA is TGTGCCAGCAGTGAAATGGAGACCACGATCAATCAGCCCCAGCATTTT. Protein sequence: CASSEMETTINQPQHF.

This chain connects TRBV20-1 to TRBJ1-2; 8 bases agree with TRBD1. CDR1 and CDR2 (germline): DFQATT, SNEGSKA (reference sequence). Germline trimming cut 5 bases from V and 6 bases from J; bases unmatched to any gene: 11. This CDR3 is 14 amino acids long. For the CDR3, the DNA is TGCAGTGCTTCCTCGGACAGGGTAGTCCATGGCTACACCTTC. Encoded protein: CSASSDRVVHGYTF.

This chain links TRBV18 with TRBJ1-1; 9 bases match TRBD1. Germline V gives CDR1 KGHSH, CDR2 LQKENI. Unmatched junction bases numbered 9, after V lost 2 bases and J lost 5 bases. This CDR3 is 16 amino acids long. This CDR3 reads CASSPTPGQGRTEAFF. CDR3 DNA: TGTGCCAGCTCACCAACCCCGGGACAGGGACGGACTGAAGCTTTCTTT.

The gene calls are TRBV2 and TRBJ2-7; 14 nucleotides align to TRBD2. J gave up 6 bases and V 6 bases, and 7 bases lay outside the gene matches. Looked up from germline, CDR1 is SNHLY and CDR2 is FYNNEI. This CDR3 is 15 amino acids long. CDR3 region: CASRGGLAGGSEQYF. DNA for the CDR3: TGTGCCAGCAGAGGAGGACTAGCGGGAGGAAGCGAGCAGTACTTC.

This chain uses TRBV24-1 with TRBJ2-7; tentative D call: TRBD2 (6 bases). Germline V gene lookup returns CDR1 KGHDR and CDR2 SFDVKD. The CDR3 extends over 14 amino acids. V was shortened by 6 bases and J by 7 bases, with 18 bases between the two germline ends. The CDR3 here is CATSSWETAGEQYF. In DNA, the CDR3 is TGTGCCACCAGTTCGTGGGAGACCGCGGGGGAGCAGTACTTC.

This chain connects TRBV5-1 to TRBJ2-2, with a possible D match to TRBD2 (6 bases). Germline-derived CDR1 and CDR2 are SGHRS and YFSETQ. V was pared by 8 bases and J by 5 bases, with 13 bases between. This CDR3 has 13 amino acids. The CDR3 DNA reads TGCGCCAGTACCGGGAGCTGGACCGGGGAGCTGTTTTTT. This codes for CASTGSWTGELFF.

The genes are TRBV3-1 and TRBJ2-5, with 7 bases matching TRBD1. From germline, CDR1 is LGHDT and CDR2 YNNKEL (reference sequence). The V gene end was trimmed by 6 bases and the J gene end by 4 bases; junction bases not matched to a gene: 11. CDR3 length: 15 amino acids. CDR3 in amino acids: CASRPTGMVVETQYF. The CDR3 nucleotides are TGTGCCAGCAGACCGACAGGGATGGTGGTAGAGACCCAGTACTTC.

The chain combines TRBV20-1 with TRBJ1-5; no clear D gene. The CDR3 is 13 amino acids. Germline CDR1 DFQATT, CDR2 SNEGSKA (reference sequence). Between the trimmed V and J ends, which lost 3 bases and 9 bases, there was a span of 15 bases. CDR3 loop: CSARRTAEMPQHF. The CDR3 DNA follows: TGCAGTGCTAGGAGGACGGCTGAGATGCCCCAGCATTTT.

The chain employs TRBV7-9 and TRBJ1-5; TRBD1 matches at 9 bases. Germline CDR1 reads SEHNR; CDR2 reads FQNEAQ (reference sequence). The CDR3 runs to 17 residues. V lost 6 bases to trimming and J lost 4 bases; unmatched junction nucleotides: 13. Written as DNA, the CDR3 is TGTGCCAGCAGTACAATTACACAGGGGGCAACGAATCAGCCCCAGCATTTT. Protein sequence: CASSTITQGATNQPQHF.